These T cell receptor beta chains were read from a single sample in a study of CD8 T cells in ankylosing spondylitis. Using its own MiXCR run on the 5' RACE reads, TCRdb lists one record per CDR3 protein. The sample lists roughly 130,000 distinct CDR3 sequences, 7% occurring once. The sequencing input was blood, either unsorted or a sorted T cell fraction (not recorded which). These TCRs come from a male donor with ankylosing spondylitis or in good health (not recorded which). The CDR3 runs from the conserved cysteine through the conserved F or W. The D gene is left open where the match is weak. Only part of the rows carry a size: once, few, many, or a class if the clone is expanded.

CDR3nt: TGTGCCAGCTGCCGGGCCGGGGAGCTGTTTTTT
CDR3aa: CASCRAGELFF
v_gene: TRBV27
d_gene: NA
abundance: many
len: 11
j_gene: TRBJ2-2

CDR3nt: TGTGCCAGCAGCTTAACTGTTGGGGGGCGGGCTGAAGCTTTCTTT
CDR3aa: CASSLTVGGRAEAFF
v_gene: TRBV7-9
d_gene: NA
abundance: NA
len: 15
j_gene: TRBJ1-1

CDR3nt: TGTGCCAGCAGGAACGAGGGGGGCTACGAGCAGTACTTC
CDR3aa: CASRNEGGYEQYF
v_gene: TRBV12-3/TRBV12-4
d_gene: NA
abundance: many
len: 13
j_gene: TRBJ2-7

CDR3nt: TGTGCCAGCAGCACCGGGACAGGAGGGATAGAGACCCAGTACTTC
CDR3aa: CASSTGTGGIETQYF
v_gene: TRBV7-9
d_gene: TRBD1
abundance: NA
len: 15
j_gene: TRBJ2-5

CDR3nt: TGTGCCAGCAGCACCCGGACTAGAATGAATGAGCAGTTCTTC
CDR3aa: CASSTRTRMNEQFF
v_gene: TRBV6-2/TRBV6-3
d_gene: TRBD2
abundance: many
len: 14
j_gene: TRBJ2-1

CDR3nt: TGCAGTGCCATCTTGAGGATTCGAGGCGGGGAGCTGTTTTTT
CDR3aa: CSAILRIRGGELFF
v_gene: TRBV20-1
d_gene: NA
abundance: many
len: 14
j_gene: TRBJ2-2

CDR3nt: TGTGCCAGCAGCGCATCAACCCGGGACCCCACGCAGAGCCACTCCTACAATGAGCAGTTCTTC
CDR3aa: CASSASTRDPTQSHSYNEQFF
v_gene: TRBV9
d_gene: NA
abundance: NA
len: 21
j_gene: TRBJ2-1

CDR3nt: TGCGCCAGCAGCGCCACAGGGGCAGGAAACACCATATATTTT
CDR3aa: CASSATGAGNTIYF
v_gene: TRBV5-1
d_gene: TRBD1
abundance: many
len: 14
j_gene: TRBJ1-3

CDR3nt: TGTGCCAGCAGCTTATATGTAGGAGGCGGTGAAAAACTGTTTTTT
CDR3aa: CASSLYVGGGEKLFF
v_gene: TRBV11-2
d_gene: NA
abundance: NA
len: 15
j_gene: TRBJ1-4

CDR3nt: TGTGCCAGCAGCTTAGATTGGCGCGGGCAGGGGGTCGGAAATTCACCCCTCCACTTT
CDR3aa: CASSLDWRGQGVGNSPLHF
v_gene: TRBV11-1
d_gene: TRBD1
abundance: many
len: 19
j_gene: TRBJ1-6

CDR3nt: TGCGCCAGCAGGTTGGGGACAGGGTCTGAGGAGCAGTACTTC
CDR3aa: CASRLGTGSEEQYF
v_gene: TRBV5-1
d_gene: TRBD1
abundance: many
len: 14
j_gene: TRBJ2-7

CDR3nt: TGCAGCGTAGGACAGCGAGACAGGACCAACACCGGGGAGCTGTTTTTT
CDR3aa: CSVGQRDRTNTGELFF
v_gene: TRBV29-1
d_gene: NA
abundance: many
len: 16
j_gene: TRBJ2-2

CDR3nt: TGCGCCAGCGCCGACGGGTATGAGCAGTTCTTC
CDR3aa: CASADGYEQFF
v_gene: TRBV5-1
d_gene: NA
abundance: NA
len: 11
j_gene: TRBJ2-1

CDR3nt: TGTGCCAGCAGCCCGGGTCTTAGCGACACCGGGGAGCTGTTTTTT
CDR3aa: CASSPGLSDTGELFF
v_gene: TRBV7-8
d_gene: NA
abundance: NA
len: 15
j_gene: TRBJ2-2

CDR3nt: TGCAGCACACATAGCGGGAGCTCCTACAATGAGCAGTTCTTC
CDR3aa: CSTHSGSSYNEQFF
v_gene: TRBV29-1
d_gene: TRBD2
abundance: many
len: 14
j_gene: TRBJ2-1

CDR3nt: TGTGCCAGTAGCATCGGACTAGCGGGAGGATCGTTCATCGGCGACGAGCAGTACTTC
CDR3aa: CASSIGLAGGSFIGDEQYF
v_gene: TRBV19
d_gene: TRBD2
abundance: few
len: 19
j_gene: TRBJ2-7

CDR3nt: TGCGCCAGCAGCTTGGATAAGGGCCGTGGAAACACCATATATTTT
CDR3aa: CASSLDKGRGNTIYF
v_gene: TRBV5-1
d_gene: NA
abundance: many
len: 15
j_gene: TRBJ1-3

CDR3nt: TGCGCCAGCAGCGCCGGGACAGCTGATAATGAAAAACTGTTTTTT
CDR3aa: CASSAGTADNEKLFF
v_gene: TRBV5-1
d_gene: TRBD1
abundance: many
len: 15
j_gene: TRBJ1-4

CDR3nt: TGTGCCAGCAGCTCCTTCTCGTTGGGCAACTACGAGCAGTACTTC
CDR3aa: CASSSFSLGNYEQYF
v_gene: TRBV7-2
d_gene: NA
abundance: many
len: 15
j_gene: TRBJ2-7

CDR3nt: TGCGCCAGCAGCCAAGACAGGACTAGCGGACCTCCGCCGTACTTC
CDR3aa: CASSQDRTSGPPPYF
v_gene: TRBV4-3
d_gene: TRBD2
abundance: many
len: 15
j_gene: TRBJ2-7

CDR3nt: TGCAGTGCTAGTGGTCCGGGGGCGAGCCATGGCTACACCTTC
CDR3aa: CSASGPGASHGYTF
v_gene: TRBV20-1
d_gene: NA
abundance: many
len: 14
j_gene: TRBJ1-2

CDR3nt: TGCGCCAGCAGCACCTCCGGGACAAGTAATGAAAAACTGTTTTTT
CDR3aa: CASSTSGTSNEKLFF
v_gene: TRBV5-1
d_gene: NA
abundance: many
len: 15
j_gene: TRBJ1-4

CDR3nt: TGCAGTGCTGTACAAGAGACCCAGTACTTC
CDR3aa: CSAVQETQYF
v_gene: TRBV20-1
d_gene: NA
abundance: few
len: 10
j_gene: TRBJ2-5

CDR3nt: TGTGCCAGCAGACCTTCCTCTGGGGCCAACGTCCTGACTTTC
CDR3aa: CASRPSSGANVLTF
v_gene: TRBV27
d_gene: NA
abundance: few
len: 14
j_gene: TRBJ2-6

CDR3nt: TGTGCCAGCAGTTTATCTCCTACCGGACACAACTATGGCTACACCTTC
CDR3aa: CASSLSPTGHNYGYTF
v_gene: TRBV27
d_gene: NA
abundance: many
len: 16
j_gene: TRBJ1-2

CDR3nt: TGCGCCAGCAGCTCCTACCGGGACAGGGTCACGGATGAGCAGTTCTTC
CDR3aa: CASSSYRDRVTDEQFF
v_gene: TRBV5-1
d_gene: TRBD1
abundance: many
len: 16
j_gene: TRBJ2-1

CDR3nt: TGTGCCAGCAGCTTAGTGGAGGGTGGGGAGTCCGGGGAGCTGTTTTTT
CDR3aa: CASSLVEGGESGELFF
v_gene: TRBV7-8
d_gene: NA
abundance: many
len: 16
j_gene: TRBJ2-2

CDR3nt: TGTGCCAGCAGCTTGGGGACGGGAAATGAGCAGTTCTTC
CDR3aa: CASSLGTGNEQFF
v_gene: TRBV5-6
d_gene: NA
abundance: many
len: 13
j_gene: TRBJ2-1

CDR3nt: TGTGCCACCAGCAGAGAGCGGGGGGGCCAAGATACGCAGTATTTT
CDR3aa: CATSRERGGQDTQYF
v_gene: TRBV15
d_gene: TRBD2
abundance: NA
len: 15
j_gene: TRBJ2-3